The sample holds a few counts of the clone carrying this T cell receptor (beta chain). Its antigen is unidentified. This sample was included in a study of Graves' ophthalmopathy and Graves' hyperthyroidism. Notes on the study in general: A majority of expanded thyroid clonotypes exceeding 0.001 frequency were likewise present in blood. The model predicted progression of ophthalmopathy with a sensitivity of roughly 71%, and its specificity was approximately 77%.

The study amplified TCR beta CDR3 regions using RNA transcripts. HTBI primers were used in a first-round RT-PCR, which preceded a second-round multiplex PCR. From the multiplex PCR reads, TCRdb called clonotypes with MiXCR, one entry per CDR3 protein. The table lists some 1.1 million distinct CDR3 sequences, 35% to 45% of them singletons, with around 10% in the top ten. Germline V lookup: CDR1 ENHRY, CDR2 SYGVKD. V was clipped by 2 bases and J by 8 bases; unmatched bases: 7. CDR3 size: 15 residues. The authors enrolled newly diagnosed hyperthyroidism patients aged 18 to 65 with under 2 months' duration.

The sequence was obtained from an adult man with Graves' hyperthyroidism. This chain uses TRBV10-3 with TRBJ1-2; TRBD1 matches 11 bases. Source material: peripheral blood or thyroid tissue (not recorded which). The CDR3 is CAISEGGQGAEGYTF. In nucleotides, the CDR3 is TGTGCCATCAGTGAGGGCGGACAGGGGGCAGAAGGCTACACCTTC.